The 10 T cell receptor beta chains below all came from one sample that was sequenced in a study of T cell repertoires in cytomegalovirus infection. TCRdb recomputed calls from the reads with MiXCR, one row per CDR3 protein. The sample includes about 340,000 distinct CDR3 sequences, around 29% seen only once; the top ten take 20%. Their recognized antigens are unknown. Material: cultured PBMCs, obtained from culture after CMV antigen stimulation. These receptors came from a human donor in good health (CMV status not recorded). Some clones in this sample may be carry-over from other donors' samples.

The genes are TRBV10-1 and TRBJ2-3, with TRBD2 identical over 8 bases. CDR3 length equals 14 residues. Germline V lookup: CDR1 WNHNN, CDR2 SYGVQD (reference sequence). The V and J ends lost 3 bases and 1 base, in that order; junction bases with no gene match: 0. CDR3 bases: TGCGCCAGCAGTGACGGGGGGGGCACAGATACGCAGTATTTT. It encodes CASSDGGGTDTQYF.

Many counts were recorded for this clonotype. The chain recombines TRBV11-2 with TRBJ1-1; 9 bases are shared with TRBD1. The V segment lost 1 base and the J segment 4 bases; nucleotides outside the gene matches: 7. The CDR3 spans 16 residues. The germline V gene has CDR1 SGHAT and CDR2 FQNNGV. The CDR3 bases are TGTGCCAGCAGCTTAGGACTTGGACAGGGGATCACTGAAGCTTTCTTT. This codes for CASSLGLGQGITEAFF.

The CDR3 is CASSSDANQETQYF. DNA of the CDR3: TGCGCCAGCAGCTCAGACGCCAACCAAGAGACCCAGTACTTC. The chain is built from TRBV5-1 and TRBJ2-5; D unclear. Germline assignment: CDR1 SGHRS and CDR2 YFSETQ. Trimming pared 3 bases from V and 0 bases from J, leaving 9 bases between. There are 14 residues in the CDR3.

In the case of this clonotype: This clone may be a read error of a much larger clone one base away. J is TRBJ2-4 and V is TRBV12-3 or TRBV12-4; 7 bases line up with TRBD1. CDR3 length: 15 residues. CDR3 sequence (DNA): TGTGCCAGCAGTGCCTCGACAGGGTCCAAAACCATTCAGTACTTC. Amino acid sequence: CASSASTGSKTIQYF.

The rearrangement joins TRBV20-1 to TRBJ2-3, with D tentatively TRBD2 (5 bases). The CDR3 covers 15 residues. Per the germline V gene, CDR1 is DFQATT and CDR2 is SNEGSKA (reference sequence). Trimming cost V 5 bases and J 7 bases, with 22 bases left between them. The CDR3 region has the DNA TGCAGTGCTCAAGTAGGCCTAGGAGGTCGTTATACGCAGTATTTT. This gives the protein CSAQVGLGGRYTQYF.

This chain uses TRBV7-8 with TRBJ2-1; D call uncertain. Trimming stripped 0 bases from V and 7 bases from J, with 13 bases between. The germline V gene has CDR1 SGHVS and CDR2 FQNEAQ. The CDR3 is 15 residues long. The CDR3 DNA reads TGTGCCAGCAGCTTAGCGGGAACTGGTGGAAATGAGCAGTTCTTC. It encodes CASSLAGTGGNEQFF.

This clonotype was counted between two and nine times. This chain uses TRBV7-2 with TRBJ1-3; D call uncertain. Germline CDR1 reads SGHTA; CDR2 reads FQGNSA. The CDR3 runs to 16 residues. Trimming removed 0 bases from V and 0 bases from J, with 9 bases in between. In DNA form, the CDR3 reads TGTGCCAGCAGCTTAGCGCCGAGGGACTCTGGAAACACCATATATTTT. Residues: CASSLAPRDSGNTIYF.

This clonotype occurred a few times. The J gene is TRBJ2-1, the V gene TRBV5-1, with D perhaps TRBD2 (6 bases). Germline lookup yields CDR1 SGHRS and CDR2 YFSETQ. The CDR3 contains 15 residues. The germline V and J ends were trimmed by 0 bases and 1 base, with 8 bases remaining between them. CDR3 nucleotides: TGCGCCAGCAGCTTGGTAGCGGAGTCCTACAATGAGCAGTTCTTC. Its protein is CASSLVAESYNEQFF. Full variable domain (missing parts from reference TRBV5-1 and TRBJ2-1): KAGVTQTPRYLIKTRGQQVTLSCSPISGHRSVSWYQQTPGQGLQFLFEYFSETQRNKGNFPGRFSGRQFSNSRSEMNVSTLELGDSALYLCASSLVAESYNEQFFGPGTRLTVL.

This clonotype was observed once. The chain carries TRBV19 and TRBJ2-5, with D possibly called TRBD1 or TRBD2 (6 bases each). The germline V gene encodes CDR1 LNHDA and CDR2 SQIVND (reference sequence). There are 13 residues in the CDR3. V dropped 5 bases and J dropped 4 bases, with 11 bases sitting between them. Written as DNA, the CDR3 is TGTGCCAGTAGTGCTCGGGGGCTAGAGACCCAGTACTTC. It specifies CASSARGLETQYF.

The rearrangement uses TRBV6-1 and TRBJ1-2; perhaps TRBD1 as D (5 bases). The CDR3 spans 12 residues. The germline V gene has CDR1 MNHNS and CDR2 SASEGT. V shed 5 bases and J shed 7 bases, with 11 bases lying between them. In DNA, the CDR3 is TGTGCCAGCAGTCGACAGCAGGGTGGCTACACCTTC. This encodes CASSRQQGGYTF.